Listed below are T cell receptor beta chains from one sample, sequenced in a study of shared clonotypes between healthy human individuals. TCRdb's copy holds only in-frame clones and misses some; the assay was immunoSEQ multiplex PCR. The sample records 1 million to 1.3 million clones, 70% to 80% being singletons. Sequencing used memory CD4+ T cells from PBMCs. The receptors originated from a man aged 18 to 29 in good health. Some clones in this sample may be carry-over from other donors' samples. Both conserved end residues are part of each CDR3. Size tells how often a clone was seen (once, few, many) or the class of an expanded clone, and some rows leave it out.

>-|TRBV2|TRBJ2-2
CASRVLIAGGRTGELFF
>-|TRBV7-6|TRBJ2-3
CASSLPLDTQYF
>few|TRBV9|TRBJ2-3
CASSASGSNTDTQYF
>-|TRBV19|TRBJ1-1
CASSIVGRDLGAFF
>-|TRBV10-3|TRBJ1-5
CAIRQGSDQPQHF
>many|TRBV29-1|TRBJ1-2
CSVDWGGYNGYTF
>few|TRBV27|TRBJ1-1
CASSHLTGLSEAFF
>-|TRBV25-1|TRBJ1-2
CASSELDATEYGYTF
>few|TRBV11-2|TRBJ1-4
CASSRTGVNEKLFF
>-|TRBV5-1|TRBJ2-3
CASSYEGADTQYF
>-|TRBV5-8|TRBJ2-5
CASSLGHPYF
>-|TRBV11-2|TRBJ1-4
CASSNPIAGGHEKLFF
>-|TRBV1|TRBJ2-1
CTSSQENSGTTRPYNEQFF
>-|TRBV5-4|TRBJ2-1
CASGVTSGSRQFF
>-|TRBV18|TRBJ1-1
CASSPRAANTEAFF
>-|TRBV11-3|TRBJ2-7
CASSKLNDPSYEQYF
>-|TRBV15|TRBJ2-5
CATSGGWEETQYF
>-|TRBV28|TRBJ1-1
CASSLPTIDSTITQQF
>few|TRBV5-6|TRBJ1-2
CASSLDRGYGYTF
>-|TRBV18|TRBJ1-1
CASSPAGVMNTEAFF
>few|TRBV5-8|TRBJ2-7
CASSLRRGYEQYF
>-|TRBV30|TRBJ2-3
CAWSVGRYSTDTQYF
>many|TRBV6-1|TRBJ2-2
CASTSGGSPGELFF
>-|TRBV2|TRBJ2-6
CASRDSGANVLTF
>-|TRBV11-3|TRBJ2-2
CASSLMGTTNTGELFF
>-|TRBV2|TRBJ1-1
CASSEQPNTEAFF
>-|TRBV7-9|TRBJ2-2
CASSLGDANTGELFF
>-|TRBV5-4|TRBJ2-3
CASSFGLPADTQYF
>once|TRBV7-2|TRBJ1-1
CASSLVLQEAFF
>-|TRBV5-8|TRBJ2-1
CASSSGLVGLFF
>few|TRBV30|-
CAGTGNSYEQYF
>-|TRBV7-3|TRBJ2-5
CASSLGSNQETQYF
>-|TRBV28|TRBJ2-5
CASSLYGTGSQETQYF
>-|TRBV7-6|TRBJ2-7
CASSFTPGISYEQYF
>-|TRBV11-2|TRBJ1-1
CASRQIRGSYEAFF
>-|TRBV5-1|TRBJ1-1
CASRDKRLAFF
>once|TRBV6-5|TRBJ2-7
CASSGRGPYEQYF
>-|TRBV7-2|TRBJ1-1
CASKHPGEAPVTEAFF
>-|TRBV9|TRBJ2-1
CASSAGILPYNEQFF
>-|TRBV5-4|TRBJ2-5
CASSLYAGAQETQYF
>-|TRBV7-2|TRBJ1-5
CASSPPGLNQPQHF
>many|TRBV7-3|TRBJ2-1
CASSLTSGRDNEQFF
>few|TRBV2|TRBJ1-2
CASSVDRLSYGYTF
>-|TRBV7-3|TRBJ2-5
CASSQGGSETQYF
>-|TRBV25-1|TRBJ1-2
CASSERNYGYTF
>once|TRBV28|TRBJ1-2
CASSSGGLSYTF
>many|TRBV5-4|TRBJ2-5
CASSLGAPQETQYF